The 15 T cell receptor beta chains given below trace back to one sample, sequenced in a study of T-cell reconstitution after alpha-beta-depleted transplantation in children. Construction of the TCRbeta library involved unique molecular identifiers. TCRdb reprocessed the PCR reads via MiXCR and lists one record per CDR3 protein. The sample holds 500,000 or so distinct CDR3 sequences, about an eighth seen once. This material consisted of PBMCs, mostly from graft donor cells, taken 180 days after TCRalphabeta/CD19-depleted stem cell transplant. Receptor source: a female patient between 2 and 15 years old who had a stem cell transplant for aplastic anemia, so the T cells may come from the graft donor.

This clonotype was seen at least ten times. The V call is TRBV5-1, the J call TRBJ2-2, with TRBD1 matching over 10 bases. The CDR3 is 15 residues long. Germline V lookup: CDR1 SGHRS, CDR2 YFSETQ. V shed 2 bases and J 5 bases; nucleotides not matched to a gene: 3. In nucleotides, the CDR3 is TGCGCCAGCAGCTTCGACAGGGGGCGAACCGGGGAGCTGTTTTTT. As protein: CASSFDRGRTGELFF.

V is TRBV23-1 and J is TRBJ2-3, with 7 bases aligning to TRBD1. TRBV23-1 is an ORF, with its function uncertain. CDR3 size: 16 residues. With 1 base clipped from V and 2 bases from J, the junction kept 6 bases outside the gene matches. CDR3 nucleotide sequence: TGCGCCAGCAGTCAATTGGACAGGAGATTCACAGATACGCAGTATTTT. This gives the protein CASSQLDRRFTDTQYF.

The table lists this clonotype with a few counts. The chain is built from TRBV7-2 and TRBJ2-7; TRBD2 matches 8 bases. Germline V gene lookup returns CDR1 SGHTA and CDR2 FQGNSA. The CDR3 runs to 16 residues. Trimming at V came to 1 base and at J to 0 bases, leaving 5 bases not matched to a gene. The CDR3 region is CASSLGGLGGSYEQYV. CDR3 nucleotide sequence: TGTGCCAGCAGCTTAGGGGGACTAGGGGGCTCCTACGAGCAGTACGTC.

V and J are TRBV5-1 and TRBJ2-1, with 10 bases that match TRBD2. Unmatched junction bases numbered 5, after V lost 5 bases and J lost 3 bases. Germline V gene sequence: CDR1 SGHRS, CDR2 YFSETQ. The CDR3 is made up of 15 amino acids. The CDR3 spells CASRLGLAFYNEQFF. The CDR3 nucleotides are TGCGCCAGCAGACTGGGACTAGCGTTCTACAATGAGCAGTTCTTC. The full variable domain, with the rest looked up from reference TRBV5-1 and TRBJ2-1, is KAGVTQTPRYLIKTRGQQVTLSCSPISGHRSVSWYQQTPGQGLQFLFEYFSETQRNKGNFPGRFSGRQFSNSRSEMNVSTLELGDSALYLCASRLGLAFYNEQFFGPGTRLTVL.

This clonotype was recorded many times. The J gene is TRBJ1-1, the V gene TRBV29-1, with a tentative D call TRBD1 (5 bases). This CDR3 contains 15 residues. Trimming stripped 4 bases from V and 1 base from J, with 16 bases between. CDR1 SQVTM and CDR2 ANQGSEA come from the germline V gene. In nucleotides, the CDR3 is TGCAGCGTTGGTTACATGGGGCCTCCGAACACTGAAGCTTTCTTT. This encodes CSVGYMGPPNTEAFF.

The rearrangement joins TRBV28 to TRBJ1-5; the match to TRBD1 covers 8 bases. J gave up 7 bases and V 10 bases, and 12 bases lay outside the gene matches. Germline CDR1 and CDR2: MDHEN and SYDVKM. The CDR3 sequence is 14 residues long. CDR3 in DNA: TGTGCCACCCAGGGGGCCGTAGGGTTGCAGCCCCAGCATTTT. This gives the protein CATQGAVGLQPQHF.

This clonotype was counted only a few times. The chain links TRBV6-5 to TRBJ2-1, with TRBD1 matching 12 bases. V was pared by 3 bases and J by 5 bases, with 5 bases of the junction left unmatched. The CDR3 contains 16 residues. Per the germline V gene, CDR1 is MNHEY and CDR2 is SVGAGI. As DNA, the CDR3 is TGTGCCAGCAGTTATTCCGGGACAGGGGGCAACAATGAGCAGTTCTTC. It codes for CASSYSGTGGNNEQFF.

The CDR3 coding sequence is TGTGCCAGCAGGGGTCTCCAAGAGACCCAGTACTTC. Encoded protein: CASRGLQETQYF. The rearrangement links TRBV7-9 to TRBJ2-5; D is ambiguous. Between the trimmed V and J ends, which lost 6 bases and 1 base, there was a span of 6 bases. Germline loops: CDR1 SEHNR, CDR2 FQNEAQ (reference sequence). CDR3 length: 12 residues. Full variable domain (missing parts from reference TRBV7-9 and TRBJ2-5): DTGVSQNPRHKITKRGQNVTFRCDPISEHNRLYWYRQTLGQGPEFLTYFQNEAQLEKSRLLSDRFSAERPKGSFSTLEIQRTEQGDSAMYLCASRGLQETQYFGPGTRLLVL.

This clonotype was seen a handful of times. The chain employs TRBV7-2 and TRBJ2-2, with D possibly matching TRBD2 (6 bases). The length of the CDR3 is 16 residues. V lost 8 bases and J 1 base, leaving 17 bases between the germline ends. The germline CDR1 and CDR2 sequences are SGHTA and FQGNSA. The chain's CDR3 is CASAGTAAWNTGELFF. The CDR3 DNA sequence: TGTGCCAGCGCCGGGACTGCAGCTTGGAACACCGGGGAGCTGTTTTTT.

This clonotype was counted ten times or more. The chain uses TRBV12-3 or TRBV12-4 and TRBJ2-5; either TRBD1 or TRBD2 may fit D (5 bases each). The CDR3 totals 14 residues. Trimming cost V 5 bases and J 3 bases, with 13 bases left between them. The CDR3 spells CASSPHRGEETQYF. Written as DNA, the CDR3 is TGTGCCAGCAGTCCCCATCGAGGGGAAGAGACCCAGTACTTC.

The chain couples TRBV4-3 to TRBJ2-2; unclear D gene. Germline CDR1 and CDR2: LGHNA and YSLEER. V was shortened by 4 bases and J by 8 bases, with 11 bases between the two germline ends. The CDR3 has 13 residues. The CDR3 reads CASSPPRVGELFF. The CDR3 DNA follows: TGCGCCAGCAGCCCCCCCCGAGTGGGGGAGCTGTTTTTT.

The V call is TRBV29-1, the J call TRBJ2-2; 7 bases are a match to TRBD1. The CDR3 consists of 14 residues. Trimming cost V 6 bases and J 7 bases; bases outside gene matches: 11. Germline CDR1 SQVTM, CDR2 ANQGSEA. CDR3 DNA: TGCAGCGTCGTCCGCGACAGGGCGGACGGGGAGCTGTTTTTT. Translation gives CSVVRDRADGELFF.

The sample holds a few counts of this clonotype. This chain connects TRBV16 to TRBJ2-1; 7 nucleotides agree with TRBD1. The CDR3 runs to 12 residues. Trimming at V came to 3 bases and at J to 14 bases, leaving 7 bases not matched to a gene. The germline V gene encodes CDR1 KGHSY and CDR2 FQNENV. CDR3 in amino acids: CASSQGQPKEFF. DNA of the CDR3: TGTGCCAGCAGCCAGGGACAGCCGAAGGAGTTCTTC.

This chain joins TRBV19 and TRBJ2-6; 8 bases fit TRBD1. This CDR3 comprises 17 residues. Trimming removed 3 bases from V and 2 bases from J; junction bases left unmatched: 6. Per the germline V gene, CDR1 is LNHDA and CDR2 is SQIVND (reference sequence). The CDR3 bases are TGTGCCAGTAGTATGGGGACAGGCTCAGCTGGGGCCAACGTCCTGACTTTC. Protein product: CASSMGTGSAGANVLTF.

This clonotype showed up many times. The V call is TRBV3-1, the J call TRBJ2-1, with D possibly being TRBD2 (5 bases). Trimming stripped 1 base from V and 12 bases from J, with 10 bases between. Germline CDR1 and CDR2: LGHDT and YNNKEL (reference sequence). The CDR3 runs 12 residues. The DNA for the CDR3 is TGTGCCAGCAGCCAAGTTCCCGAGGGGCAGTTCTTC. Translation: CASSQVPEGQFF.